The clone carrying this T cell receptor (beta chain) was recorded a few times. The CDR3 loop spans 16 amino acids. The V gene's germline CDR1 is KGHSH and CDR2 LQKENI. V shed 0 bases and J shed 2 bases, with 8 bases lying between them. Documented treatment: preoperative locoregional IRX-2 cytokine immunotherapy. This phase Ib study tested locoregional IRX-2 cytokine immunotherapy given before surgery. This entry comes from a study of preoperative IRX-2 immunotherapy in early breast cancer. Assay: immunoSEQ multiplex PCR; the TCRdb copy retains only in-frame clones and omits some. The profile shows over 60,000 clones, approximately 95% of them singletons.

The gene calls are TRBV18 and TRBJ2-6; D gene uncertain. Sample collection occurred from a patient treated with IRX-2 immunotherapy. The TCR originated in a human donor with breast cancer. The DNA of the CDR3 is TGTGCCAGCTCACCACCGAGGTGGGCTGGGGCCAACGTCCTGACTTTC. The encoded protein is CASSPPRWAGANVLTF.